This T cell receptor (beta chain) emerged from a study of blood T cell repertoires in COVID-19. V was clipped by 9 bases and J by 3 bases, with 14 bases between them. The CDR3 has 13 residues. Germline assignment: CDR1 KGHDR and CDR2 SFDVKD. Produced via immunoSEQ multiplex PCR; TCRdb's table is partial and in-frame only. The table records 150,000 to 200,000 clones, about 88% of them present only once. Specimen: PBMCs or T cells enriched from blood (not recorded which). The clonotype comes from a woman younger than 30 who had recovered from COVID-19. The chain couples TRBV24-1 to TRBJ2-7; D gene uncertain. CDR3 bases: TGTGCCACCGTCTGCAGACATGGCTACGAGCAGTACTTC. Encoded protein: CATVCRHGYEQYF.